The entry that follows covers one T cell receptor beta chain sequence. The specificity of this receptor is unknown. No much larger clone exists at a distance of one base, and base qualities are not known. The data are from a study of cytomegalovirus exposure and HLA in healthy donors (dated by TCRdb to about 2017). In terms of the full investigation: In an earlier analysis of several hundred of the donors, around 290 Gb of sequence data and approximately 100 million unique TCR beta sequences from about 179 million T cells were reported. The study aimed to test whether cataloging public T cell receptors could reveal signatures of past pathogen exposure. Four to six DR-DQ haplotypes were handled as single units for association and clustering, since linkage in the cohort was strong. Donor age, sex, ethnicity and CMV serostatus were collected together with the repertoire data. The study profiled the T cell repertoires of under 700 subjects by immunosequencing and related them to cytomegalovirus serostatus. Rather than drawing on any new phenotypic data, the later analysis identified candidate immune exposures from TCR beta sequences and the way those sequences occurred across donors. Of the roughly 400 genotyped donors, 81% fell in the genetic ancestry cluster associated with self-reported Caucasian donors. A later genetic analysis used genome-wide SNP genotypes for about 65% of the roughly 670 donors, treating that subset as a discovery cohort. A later analysis re-analyzed previously published TCR beta repertoires from roughly 630 donors and added high-resolution HLA genotyping to study TCR occurrence patterns. All discovery cohort repertoires had been generated using a single sequencing platform. High-throughput TCR immunosequencing, statistical association of individual TCRs with disease status, and machine learning were combined to predict cytomegalovirus infection status. Typing coverage varied by locus: about 620-640 donors for A, B, C, DRB1 and DQB1; some 520 for DQA1; over 600 for DPA1; approximately 450 for DPB1. Among some 400 genotyped donors of the cohort, an average of around 240,000 unique TCR beta nucleotide sequences were sequenced per donor, about a sixth of them non-productive. HLA typing covered class I and class II loci at four-digit resolution. About 280 gigabases of sequencing data and around 80 million unique TCR sequences made up an early release that covered approximately 620 HLA-typed donors. A separate validation cohort of roughly 130 different subjects was used in addition to the roughly 620-subject first cohort. An earlier analysis of approximately 640 of the donors applied high-throughput TCR beta sequencing to assess whether each TCR beta V gene segment acted as functional or pseudogenic.

In total, more than 500 healthy bone marrow donors made up the cohort. At the time of sampling, all cohort members were nominally healthy, though unrecorded immune exposures were likely present. The donor tested CMV seronegative and was one of the 352 seronegative cohort members. A peripheral blood sample was collected from each donor, and TCR beta sequencing was performed on peripheral blood mononuclear cells. Genomic DNA was extracted from the blood cell samples with the Qiagen DNeasy Blood Extraction Kit. The method was the immunoSEQ multiplex PCR assay. A mixture of 60 forward primers for TCR Vbeta segments and 13 reverse primers for TCR Jbeta segments was used in the multiplex PCR. A multiplex PCR assay on genomic DNA amplified the CDR3 region of rearranged TCR beta genes. The amplified TCR beta libraries were sequenced on the Illumina HiSeq System as 87-base-pair reads. In the paper's pipeline: In a later analysis, 77 million or so unique TCR beta chains were counted across the 500 to 850 repertoires, and roughly 9.9 million of these chains were shared by at least two donors. Raw reads were error-corrected and collapsed into unique sequences by a nearest-neighbor algorithm in which closely related sequences were merged to remove PCR and sequencing errors. Alignment of CDR3 sequences to IMGT reference sequences was used to assign V, D and J gene segments. For a sequence to be retained, a match of at least six nucleotides was required to both a V gene segment and a J gene segment. Rearrangements were classified as productive when the CDR3 lacked stop codons and remained in frame with V and J, and all other rearrangements were classified as non-productive. CDR3 was defined according to IMGT convention as the region running from the second conserved V-encoded cysteine to the conserved J-encoded phenylalanine. In an earlier analysis of around 640 of the donors, sequences lacking an unambiguous match to a single V gene segment were excluded. An earlier analysis of several hundred of the donors classified V segments as functional when productive rearrangements were above 56.7% and as segregating when the standard deviation between donors was above 5%. A statistical classification framework was built to diagnose cytomegalovirus status from the catalog of TCR beta chain sequences. In a later analysis, V and J genes were assigned by comparing TCR nucleotide sequences against IMGT/GENE-DB human TR gene sequences. The TCRdist pipeline was used in a later analysis to assign CDR3 sequences and most-parsimonious VDJ recombination scenarios. In a later analysis, each TCR beta chain was defined by its CDR3 amino acid sequence together with its V-gene family, and reads lacking a unique V-gene family were excluded. A later analysis removed several hundred highly shared, low-generation-probability nucleotide sequences to deal with suspected cross-contamination and a sequencing artifact. In a later analysis, a clonal expansion index was calculated for each public chain from normalized within-repertoire ranks of inferred template counts. A later analysis computed generation probabilities with a VDJ recombination model fitted to out-of-frame rearrangements, and checked the results against IGoR. In a later analysis, hypergeometric tests were used to score TCR-TCR, TCR-HLA and TCR-CMV co-occurrence, with a repertoire-size bias correction applied to TCR pairs. A later analysis estimated false discovery rates by permuting HLA or CMV assignments 20 times. A later analysis grouped co-occurring TCRs with DBSCAN, adding TCRdist sequence similarity when clustering within HLA-allele-positive subsets. Repertoires with fewer than 30,000 or more than 120,000 public chains, plus five repertoires with anomalous nucleotide sharing, were excluded from co-occurrence clustering. Imported from immuneACCESS, the table was reduced by TCRdb to in-frame sequences with V and J called. These copies leave out some clones; in studies compared against another copy, an unresolved V gene accounts for under half, and the cause of the remainder is not known. V, J and clone size are taken as reported in that table, and D and trimming were inferred from the DNA itself. The sample data list 95,000 or so clones, and roughly 79% of these were observed just once. The leading ten clones occupy 4.5% to 5% of the sample.

Overall results and qualifications from the work: A later genetic analysis associated a missense DCLRE1C variant with V-gene and J-gene trimming of TCR beta chains, and an independent cohort replicated the association. Specific HLA alleles were associated with 16,951 TCR beta sequences at a false discovery rate of 0.05 in a later analysis. Because counts were too low, seventeen rarely observed V segments, including chromosome 9 orphons, were excluded from the earlier analysis of some 540 of the donors. In a later genetic analysis, fewer N-insertions in productive TCRs were reported among donors in an Asian-associated ancestry cluster than the approximately 710-donor mean. In a later analysis, several top co-occurrence clusters were reported to appear linked to parvovirus B19, influenza, CMV and Epstein-Barr virus. Linkage disequilibrium might explain the correlated functional status among segregating V segments, but an unknown experimental factor could not be ruled out. In a later analysis, the rate of TCR association differed among HLA loci, with DRB1 alleles having the most associated TCRs and HLA-C alleles having the fewest. The only immune exposure information available for the cohort was CMV serostatus. A further reported finding was that TCR beta sequences accurately predicted the HLA-A and HLA-B alleles for most subjects in the first cohort. A few of the identified cytomegalovirus-associated TCR beta chains were confirmed in vitro to be specific for cytomegalovirus antigens. The classifier was reported to diagnose cytomegalovirus status with high specificity and sensitivity in both the original cohort and the validation cohort. This cohort had only TCR beta chains sequenced, and the lack of alpha or paired-chain data limited which features could be detected. Because some donors lacked HLA typing at each locus, the association tests relied only on the typed subset. The presence/absence analyses assumed that sequencing depth was roughly uniform across donors, and that assumption may not be true. Broadly in line with IMGT annotations, most TCR beta V segments showed up in productive rearrangements about 87% or about 30% of the time in an earlier analysis of several hundred of the donors. Assigning TCR associations to individual alleles was difficult when HLA alleles, especially DR and DQ, strongly co-occurred. It was suggested by the authors that the approach could potentially be generalized to other disease states and immunological phenotypes. The sequencing pipeline was judged likely to have produced a cluster of highly shared sequence variants as a technical artifact. A total of fewer than 200 TCR beta chains were listed by the study as associated with cytomegalovirus. Across donors, most TCR sequences were observed very rarely, whereas some public TCRs were present in many individuals. A later analysis found that most CMV-associated TCR beta chains appeared HLA-restricted, with HLA associations seemingly driven largely by CMV exposure. Compared with equally common non-associated chains, HLA-associated TCR beta chains in a later analysis were more clonally expanded and had lower generation probabilities.

Source material: PBMCs. The sequence derives from a woman aged 40 to 55 in good health and CMV-seronegative.

The CDR3 sequence is CASRTRDMGDEKLFF. The DNA sequence is TGTGCCAGTAGGACCCGGGACATGGGGGATGAAAAACTGTTTTTT. The chain is made from TRBV19 and TRBJ1-4; TRBD1 is a possible D gene, resting on 6 matching bases. The V and J ends are trimmed by 6 bases and 6 bases, leaving 17 bases between them. The CDR3 runs 15 amino acids, cysteine and phenylalanine included. Only CDR3 DNA is held: 45 bases, read in frame from base 1. From the germline V gene (reference sequence), CDR1 is LNHDA and CDR2 is SQIVND.